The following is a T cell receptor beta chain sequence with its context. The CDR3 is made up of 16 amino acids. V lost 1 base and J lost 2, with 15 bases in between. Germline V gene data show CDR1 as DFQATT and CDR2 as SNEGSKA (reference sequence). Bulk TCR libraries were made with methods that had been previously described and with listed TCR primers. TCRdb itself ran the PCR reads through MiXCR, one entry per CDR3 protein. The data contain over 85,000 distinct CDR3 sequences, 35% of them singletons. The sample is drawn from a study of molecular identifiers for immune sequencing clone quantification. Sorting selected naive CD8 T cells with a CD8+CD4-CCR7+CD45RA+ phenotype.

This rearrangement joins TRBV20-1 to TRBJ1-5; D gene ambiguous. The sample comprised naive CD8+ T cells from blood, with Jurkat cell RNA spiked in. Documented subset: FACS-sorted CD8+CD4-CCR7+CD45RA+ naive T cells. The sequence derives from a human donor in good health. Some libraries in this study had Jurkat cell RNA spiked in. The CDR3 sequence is CSARAFVRQRNQPQHF. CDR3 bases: TGCAGTGCTAGAGCCTTTGTTCGCCAGCGCAATCAGCCCCAGCATTTT.